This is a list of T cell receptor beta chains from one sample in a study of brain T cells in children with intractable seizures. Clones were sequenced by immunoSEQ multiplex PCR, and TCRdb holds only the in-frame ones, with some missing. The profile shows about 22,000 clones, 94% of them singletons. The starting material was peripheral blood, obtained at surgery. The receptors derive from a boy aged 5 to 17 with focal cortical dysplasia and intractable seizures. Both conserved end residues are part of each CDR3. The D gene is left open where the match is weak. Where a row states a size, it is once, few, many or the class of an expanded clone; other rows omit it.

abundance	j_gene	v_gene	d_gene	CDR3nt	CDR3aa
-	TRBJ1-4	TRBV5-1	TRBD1	TGCGCCAGCAGCCCTCAGACAGGGGGTAACGAAAAACTGTTTTTT	CASSPQTGGNEKLFF
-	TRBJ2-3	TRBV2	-	TGTGCCATCGGGAAGTCTCCCACAGATACGCAGTATTTT	CAIGKSPTDTQYF
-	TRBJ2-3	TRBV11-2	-	TGTGCCAGCAGCCCCAGCTATAGCGGATACACAGATACGCAGTATTTT	CASSPSYSGYTDTQYF
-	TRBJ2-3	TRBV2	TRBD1	TGTGCCAGCACCGACAGGGGGCTTACAGATACGCAGTATTTT	CASTDRGLTDTQYF
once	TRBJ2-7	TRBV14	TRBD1	TGTGCCAGCAGCCAAGCATTCACCTGGGACAGTAACTACGAGCAGTACTTC	CASSQAFTWDSNYEQYF
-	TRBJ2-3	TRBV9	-	TGTGCCAGCAGCGTAGGTGGTATGGGCACAGATACGCAGTATTTT	CASSVGGMGTDTQYF
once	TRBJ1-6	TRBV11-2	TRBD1	TGTGCCAGCAGCGGACAGGGGGCTTATTCACCCCTCCACTTT	CASSGQGAYSPLHF
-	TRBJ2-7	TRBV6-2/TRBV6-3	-	TGTGCCAGCAGTTATGCGGCTAGCTCCTACGAGCAGTACTTC	CASSYAASSYEQYF
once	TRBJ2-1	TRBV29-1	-	TGCAGCGCAAAGAGCTCCTACAATGAGCAGTTCTTC	CSAKSSYNEQFF
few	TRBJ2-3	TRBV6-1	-	TGTGCCAGCAGTGATCTGAAGGGGGCAGATACGCAGTATTTT	CASSDLKGADTQYF
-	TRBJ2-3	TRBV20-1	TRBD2	TGCAGTGCTAGTGGGACTACTAGCACAGATACGCAGTATTTT	CSASGTTSTDTQYF
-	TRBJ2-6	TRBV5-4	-	TGTGCCAGCAGAGGCTCTGGGGCCAACGTCCTGACTTTC	CASRGSGANVLTF
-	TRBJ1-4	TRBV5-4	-	TGTGCCAGCAGTCCGGACTGGGGGCATGAAAAACTGTTTTTT	CASSPDWGHEKLFF
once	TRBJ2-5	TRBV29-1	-	TGCAGCGTTGAAGATCGCATAAGGGGGGCTGAAGAGACCCAGTACTTC	CSVEDRIRGAEETQYF
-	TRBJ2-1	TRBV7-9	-	TGTGCCAGCAGCTTAATTCAGGAGATAGATGAGCAGTTCTTC	CASSLIQEIDEQFF
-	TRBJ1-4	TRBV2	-	TGTGCCAGCAGTGAAGGGGCGGGCCGTGGTGAAAAACTGTTTTTT	CASSEGAGRGEKLFF
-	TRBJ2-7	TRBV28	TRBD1	TGTGCCAGCAGCCCCGGAAGGGGGCAATACGAGCAGTACTTC	CASSPGRGQYEQYF
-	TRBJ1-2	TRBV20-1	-	TGCAGTGCTGGGGACTCCGGCTACACCTTC	CSAGDSGYTF
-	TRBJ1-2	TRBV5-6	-	TGTGCCAGCAGCTTGGGTTGGGGTGACGGCTACACCTTC	CASSLGWGDGYTF
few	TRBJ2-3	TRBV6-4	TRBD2	TGTGCCAGCAGTCGGACTAGCGGGAGCACAGATACGCAGTATTTT	CASSRTSGSTDTQYF
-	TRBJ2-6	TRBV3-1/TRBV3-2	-	TGTGCCAGCAGCCCTAGCTGGGGAGCCCTATCCTCTGGGGCCAACGTCCTGACTTTC	CASSPSWGALSSGANVLTF
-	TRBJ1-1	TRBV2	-	TGTGCCAGCAGTGAACATCAGGGATTAACTGAAGCTTTCTTT	CASSEHQGLTEAFF